Below, one TCR beta chain is given with its context. Its antigen is as yet unknown. Trimming cost V 7 bases and J 1 base; bases outside gene matches: 8. CDR3 length: 18 residues. Germline CDR1 reads SGHRS; CDR2 reads YFSETQ. Libraries were prepared by immunoSEQ multiplex PCR; TCRdb keeps only in-frame clonotypes and omits some of them. The sample gives roughly 50,000 clones, around 86% of which show up once; 0.37% is in the top ten. This sample was included in a study of OX40 agonist ivuxolimab in advanced cancers. Across the whole study: Among those enrolled, mean age was 60 years (range 23 to 79) and about 82% were male. Under the entry rules, prior anti-PD-1, anti-PD-L1 or anti-CTLA-4 therapy was allowed, and roughly 39% had some. Study-wide results and limits: Dosing at 0.1 to 3.0 mg/kg was accompanied by clonal expansion of CD4+ and CD8+ blood T cells by week 6.

Blood sampling was done at baseline, cycle 4 day 1, and cycle 7 day 1. The source is an adult with an advanced solid tumor such as melanoma, head and neck, liver or kidney cancer. Source: CD4+ or CD8+ T cells sorted from blood, taken in a trial of the OX40 agonist ivuxolimab. The chain couples TRBV5-1 to TRBJ2-2; 15 nucleotides match TRBD2. CDR3 sequence reads: CASGLAGGPGLNTGELFF. The CDR3 coding sequence is TGCGCCAGCGGACTAGCGGGGGGGCCGGGGTTGAACACCGGGGAGCTGTTTTTT.